The 29 T cell receptor beta chains listed next were all sequenced from one sample in a study of identical twins. TCRdb re-called the 5' RACE reads with MiXCR, one entry per CDR3 protein. The sample includes about 530,000 distinct CDR3 sequences, approximately 20% of them seen just once. Separately, the same data were catalogued under a study of yellow fever vaccine responses in identical twins.

The sample was CD4+ T cells sorted from blood. These receptors were taken from a woman under 30 in good health.

This clonotype was seen only a few times. The chain recombines TRBV9 with TRBJ2-7; 9 bases are shared with TRBD2. CDR1 and CDR2 (germline): SGDLS, YYNGEE. Trimming removed 0 bases from V and 3 bases from J; junction bases left unmatched: 4. This CDR3 has 15 amino acids. The DNA for the CDR3 is TGTGCCAGCAGCGTAGGGAGCGGGAGGATCTACGAGCAGTACTTC. It yields the protein CASSVGSGRIYEQYF.

This clonotype has just a few counts. V is TRBV5-1 and J is TRBJ1-6; the D gene is possibly TRBD1 (5 bases). In germline, CDR1 is SGHRS, CDR2 YFSETQ. Trimming removed 4 bases from V and 7 bases from J, with 18 bases in between. The CDR3 contains 16 residues. The CDR3 region is CASSRRGEASNSPLHF. CDR3 in DNA: TGCGCCAGCAGCCGACGGGGGGAGGCTTCGAATTCACCCCTCCACTTT.

A few counts support this clonotype. V gene TRBV6-5 combines with J gene TRBJ2-7; 8 bases are a match to TRBD2. Germline V lookup: CDR1 MNHEY, CDR2 SVGAGI. This CDR3 comprises 16 residues. Trimming took 4 bases from V and 3 from J; bases not matched to a gene: 11. CDR3 amino acids: CASSSEGGRKSYEQYF. The CDR3 bases are TGTGCCAGCAGTTCCGAGGGCGGGAGGAAGAGCTACGAGCAGTACTTC.

The chain has TRBV3-1 and TRBJ2-7, with TRBD1 matching over 8 bases. Germline trimming cut 4 bases from V and 2 bases from J; bases unmatched to any gene: 13. Germline V gene sequence: CDR1 LGHDT, CDR2 YNNKEL (reference sequence). The CDR3 runs 17 residues. The CDR3 sequence: CASSPLGRTGRPYEQYF. The CDR3 nucleotides are TGTGCCAGCAGCCCCCTAGGTAGGACAGGGAGGCCCTACGAGCAGTACTTC.

There are a few counts of this clonotype. The rearrangement links TRBV25-1 to TRBJ1-2; D is uncertain. V dropped 1 base and J dropped 4 bases, with 13 bases sitting between them. This CDR3 has 15 amino acids. Germline-derived CDR1 and CDR2 are MGHDK and SYGVNS. The CDR3 bases are TGTGCCAGCAGTGAATCTGGTCGACTGAGCTATGGCTACACCTTC. Encoded protein: CASSESGRLSYGYTF.

This clonotype was counted a few times. The CDR3 nucleotides read TGTGCCAGCAGTTCCCGGACTAGCCTAAACACCGGGGAGCTGTTTTTT. This encodes CASSSRTSLNTGELFF. V is TRBV28 and J is TRBJ2-2, with 8 bases that match TRBD2. The germline CDR1 and CDR2 sequences are MDHEN and SYDVKM. Trimming took 4 bases from V and 2 from J; bases not matched to a gene: 6. This CDR3 contains 16 residues.

The genes are TRBV7-9 and TRBJ2-1; 10 bases fit TRBD2. The CDR3 is made up of 17 amino acids. Trimming took 1 base from V and 6 from J; bases not matched to a gene: 9. Looked up from germline, CDR1 is SEHNR and CDR2 is FQNEAQ (reference sequence). CDR3 coding DNA: TGTGCCAGCAGCTTAGGTCTCCTAGCGGGAGTAGTCAATGAGCAGTTCTTC. Protein sequence: CASSLGLLAGVVNEQFF.

The chain is built from TRBV4-1 and TRBJ1-1; 11 nucleotides align to TRBD1. After removal of 3 bases from V and 2 bases from J, the junction contained 8 bases not matched to a gene. The germline gives CDR1 MGHRA, CDR2 YSYEKL. The length of the CDR3 is 17 residues. The CDR3 DNA follows: TGCGCCAGCAGCCAGGTTACCGGGACAGGGGGTAACACTGAAGCTTTCTTT. Its protein is CASSQVTGTGGNTEAFF.

This chain joins TRBV6-1 and TRBJ2-1; 7 bases agree with TRBD1. CDR3 length: 14 residues. Germline V CDR1 and CDR2: MNHNS, SASEGT. V lost 5 bases to trimming and J lost 3 bases; unmatched junction nucleotides: 4. This CDR3 reads CASSTGQFYNEQFF. CDR3 bases: TGTGCCAGCAGTACGGGACAGTTCTACAATGAGCAGTTCTTC.

CDR3 loop: CASSYSGTGTGGELFF. The DNA for the CDR3 is TGTGCCAGCAGTTATTCCGGGACAGGGACGGGCGGGGAGCTGTTTTTT. The chain employs TRBV6-5 and TRBJ2-2, with TRBD1 matching over 9 bases. This CDR3 is built from 16 residues. Germline V gene data show CDR1 as MNHEY and CDR2 as SVGAGI. With V trimmed by 3 bases and J by 7 bases, 9 bases remained unmatched.

The chain is built from TRBV11-2 and TRBJ2-1, with unresolved D. Trimming left V 0 bases short and J 4 bases short, with 7 bases between. The CDR3 length is 14 residues. Germline-derived CDR1 and CDR2 are SGHAT and FQNNGV. The CDR3: CASSLDPLYNEQFF. CDR3 coding DNA: TGTGCCAGCAGCTTAGATCCCCTTTACAATGAGCAGTTCTTC.

This clonotype was counted between two and nine times. The chain has TRBV24-1 and TRBJ2-5, with a weak D call TRBD1 (5 bases). Trimming removed 0 bases from V and 7 bases from J, with 8 bases in between. CDR1 is KGHDR, CDR2 SFDVKD, per germline. CDR3 size: 13 residues. CDR3 residues: CATSDLRQGTQYF. CDR3 in DNA: TGTGCCACCAGTGATTTGCGTCAGGGGACCCAGTACTTC.

J is TRBJ2-1 and V is TRBV20-1; D may be TRBD1 (6 bases). With 3 bases removed from V and 5 bases from J, the gap between germline ends came to 20 bases. CDR3 length: 16 residues. Germline assignment: CDR1 DFQATT and CDR2 SNEGSKA (reference sequence). For the CDR3, the DNA is TGCAGTGCTAGTTCCCTACAGGGTATATTTGACAATGAGCAGTTCTTC. Protein: CSASSLQGIFDNEQFF.

This clonotype occurred a few times. The rearrangement joins TRBV29-1 to TRBJ2-1, with D uncertain. The germline CDR1 and CDR2 sequences are SQVTM and ANQGSEA. The CDR3 loop spans 11 amino acids. Trimming removed 4 bases from V and 6 bases from J, with 7 bases in between. The CDR3 DNA reads as TGCAGCGTTGGCGGCCCCAATGAGCAGTTCTTC. This gives the protein CSVGGPNEQFF.

This clonotype occurred a few times. The chain has TRBV12-3 or TRBV12-4 and TRBJ1-3; weak D call: TRBD1 (6 bases). The CDR3 totals 13 residues. Between the trimmed V and J ends, which lost 10 bases and 5 bases, there was a span of 15 bases. DNA for the CDR3: TGTGCCACCAGGGGAAGGGGCCGAAACACCATATATTTT. It codes for CATRGRGRNTIYF.

The rearrangement uses TRBV5-1 and TRBJ2-1, with 10 bases matching TRBD2. Germline CDR1 reads SGHRS; CDR2 reads YFSETQ. V was clipped by 0 bases and J by 7 bases; unmatched bases: 7. This CDR3 is built from 16 residues. The CDR3 here is CASSLGASGSTNEQFF. In nucleotides, the CDR3 is TGCGCCAGCAGCTTGGGTGCTAGCGGGAGTACGAATGAGCAGTTCTTC.

This clonotype turned up a few times. The chain is built from TRBV10-3 and TRBJ2-2; TRBD2 might be the D (6 bases). The germline gives CDR1 ENHRY, CDR2 SYGVKD. The V gene lost 7 bases and the J gene lost 5 bases, with 8 bases spanning the gap. The CDR3 totals 12 residues. The DNA for the CDR3 is TGTGCCATCATGGCGGGGACCGGGGAGCTGTTTTTT. This codes for CAIMAGTGELFF.

The V gene is TRBV20-1, the J gene TRBJ2-7; D ambiguous. The CDR3 is made up of 13 amino acids. Germline-derived CDR1 and CDR2 are DFQATT and SNEGSKA (reference sequence). The V and J ends lost 3 bases and 4 bases respectively, with 13 bases between them. The CDR3 DNA sequence: TGCAGTGCTAGCACCCCGCCAGCGTACGAGCAGTACTTC. Translation gives CSASTPPAYEQYF.

J is TRBJ2-1 and V is TRBV20-1; TRBD1 aligns across 7 bases. J gave up 0 bases and V 6 bases, and 8 bases lay outside the gene matches. This CDR3 is 15 amino acids long. Germline-derived CDR1 and CDR2 are DFQATT and SNEGSKA (reference sequence). CDR3 region: CSAIWTGSSYNEQFF. The CDR3 coding sequence is TGCAGTGCCATATGGACAGGTAGCTCCTACAATGAGCAGTTCTTC.

This clonotype was seen a few times. The chain carries TRBV20-1 and TRBJ2-7; 10 positions match TRBD2. CDR3 length: 18 amino acids. Germline V lookup: CDR1 DFQATT, CDR2 SNEGSKA (reference sequence). Germline trimming cut 0 bases from V and 3 bases from J; bases unmatched to any gene: 14. Here the CDR3 DNA reads TGCAGTGCTAGAGATGCCTCAAACCTTGCTAGCGGGAGCTACGAGCAGTACTTC. Amino acid sequence: CSARDASNLASGSYEQYF.

The gene calls are TRBV7-9 and TRBJ1-2, with 7 bases lining up with TRBD1. Germline lookup yields CDR1 SEHNR and CDR2 FQNEAQ (reference sequence). Unmatched junction bases numbered 10, after V lost 5 bases and J lost 7 bases. The CDR3 is 14 residues long. CDR3 nucleotide sequence: TGTGCCAGCAGCCCAGCGACAGGGCCTCGTGGCTACACCTTC. Translating it yields CASSPATGPRGYTF.

There are a few counts of this clonotype. V usage is TRBV6-1 and J usage is TRBJ2-5; TRBD2 might be the D (6 bases). The CDR3 has 14 residues. Germline loops: CDR1 MNHNS, CDR2 SASEGT. Deletions cut 6 bases from V and 2 bases from J, with 13 bases between. In DNA, the CDR3 is TGTGCCAGCAGCGTGATAGCGGCACAAGAGACCCAGTACTTC. This sequence encodes CASSVIAAQETQYF.

This clonotype was counted a few times. The CDR3 is CASSEAPILAGGRGEDTQYF. CDR3 sequence (DNA): TGTGCCAGCAGTGAAGCACCAATACTAGCGGGGGGGCGCGGTGAGGATACGCAGTATTTT. The V gene is TRBV25-1, the J gene TRBJ2-3; 13 positions agree with TRBD2. V shed 2 bases, J shed 6 bases, and the junction held 17 bases outside the gene matches. The germline V gene has CDR1 MGHDK and CDR2 SYGVNS. The CDR3 contains 20 residues.

This clonotype was observed many times. This chain uses TRBV20-1 with TRBJ2-5; D may be TRBD2 (6 bases). The CDR3 covers 12 residues. Trimming took off 3 bases at V and 5 bases at J, with 10 bases between the two ends. The germline gives CDR1 DFQATT, CDR2 SNEGSKA (reference sequence). DNA of the CDR3: TGCAGTGCTAGTACTGGGGGGGAGACCCAGTACTTC. As protein: CSASTGGETQYF.

This clonotype turned up a few times. The chain employs TRBV5-1 and TRBJ1-6; D remains ambiguous. V was clipped by 3 bases and J by 10 bases, with 14 bases between them. The CDR3 extends over 14 amino acids. CDR1 is SGHRS and CDR2 is YFSETQ in the germline V gene. CDR3 DNA sequence: TGCGCCAGCAGCTCGGGCCCAGCCGGGTCACCCCTCCACTTT. This gives the protein CASSSGPAGSPLHF.

J is TRBJ1-1 and V is TRBV7-9; no definite D call. V lost 5 bases and J lost 0, with 13 bases in between. The CDR3 contains 15 residues. Germline V gene sequence: CDR1 SEHNR, CDR2 FQNEAQ (reference sequence). For the CDR3, the DNA is TGTGCCAGCAGCCTTAGTCCCGTTGTGAACACTGAAGCTTTCTTT. Amino acids: CASSLSPVVNTEAFF.

V gene TRBV5-1 combines with J gene TRBJ2-2, with D perhaps matching TRBD2 (6 bases). Germline CDR1 reads SGHRS; CDR2 reads YFSETQ. The CDR3 runs 19 residues. The ends were cut back, 5 bases at V and 0 bases at J, with 23 bases in the middle. The CDR3 DNA reads as TGCGCCAGCAGGTTACGCAGTAGCGGAAAAGCATCGAACACCGGGGAGCTGTTTTTT. Translating it yields CASRLRSSGKASNTGELFF.

This clonotype was recorded a few times. The chain is built from TRBV24-1 and TRBJ2-3; D assignment may be TRBD1 or TRBD2 (5 bases each). The CDR3 length is 12 residues. V lost 7 bases, J lost 5 bases, and 9 bases lay in between. Germline CDR1 is KGHDR and CDR2 is SFDVKD. In nucleotides, the CDR3 is TGTGCCACCAGCGGGACCCTAGATACGCAGTATTTT. This sequence encodes CATSGTLDTQYF.

The gene calls are TRBV28 and TRBJ2-2; D unresolved. V lost 6 bases and J 5 bases, leaving 7 bases between the germline ends. The CDR3 has 12 amino acids. Germline CDR1 reads MDHEN; CDR2 reads SYDVKM. CDR3 sequence reads: CASSRRTGELFF. The CDR3 region has the DNA TGTGCCAGCAGCCGGAGAACCGGGGAGCTGTTTTTT.